The present TCR beta chain was sequenced within a study of blood T cells in healthy people across ages. The germline V gene has CDR1 LGHDT and CDR2 YNNKEL (reference sequence). V was cut by 1 base and J by 9 bases, with 11 bases left in between. CDR3 length: 13 residues. This clonotype was recorded many times. A second 7 to 11 cycle PCR used barcoded and J-beta primers. Each CDR3 protein is one row after TCRdb ran MiXCR on the 5' RACE reads. The table records some 790,000 distinct CDR3 sequences, 25% to 30% of them present only once. The specimen was blood. This TCR was sampled from a woman aged 80 or older in good health. This sequence joins TRBV3-1 and TRBJ2-3; D is ambiguous. Here the CDR3 DNA reads TGTGCCAGCAGCCAAGGGGCGGAGAGGACGCAGTATTTT. Protein: CASSQGAERTQYF.